The present TCR beta chain was sequenced within a study of Ad26.COV2.S vaccination and SARS-CoV-2 variants. Overall study findings and caveats: The authors reported substantial breadth in spike-specific CD8+ and CD4+ T cell responses after vaccination.

Treatment meaning: about 20 received Ad26.COV2.S at low or high dose, single or two shots; a few received placebo; per-sample allocation not given. On day 63 after the first injection, vaccine and placebo recipients gave samples. An Ad26 vector carrying the Wuhan-strain SARS-CoV-2 spike served as the vaccine. The germline CDR1 and CDR2 sequences are SGHTA and FQGNSA. The V and J ends lost 4 bases and 6 bases respectively, with 9 bases between them. The CDR3 contains 13 residues. To note about this clone: Its target is unknown.

Data came from immunoSEQ multiplex PCR; TCRdb stores just in-frame clones and leaves some out. The sample carries 440,000 or so clones, approximately 90% recorded once. Sequenced here: peripheral blood, sampled in a trial of Ad26.COV2.S vaccine versus placebo. V gene TRBV7-2 combines with J gene TRBJ2-2, with D uncertain. The source is a person between 18 and 65 years old who received the Ad26.COV2.S COVID-19 vaccine or a placebo. The CDR3 region has the DNA TGTGCCAGCAGCTCCCTAGAAGCCGGGGAGCTGTTTTTT. This translates into CASSSLEAGELFF.